These 16 T cell receptor beta chains came from one sample sequenced in a study of blood T cell repertoires in COVID-19. Sequenced by immunoSEQ multiplex PCR; TCRdb stores in-frame clones only, minus some. The data hold roughly 150,000 clones, with around 80% observed a single time. The sample consisted of peripheral blood. These receptor sequences come from a human donor with acute or convalescent COVID-19. The donor label of this sample is uncertain.

Of note for this clone: This sample also contains other DNA sequences that code for the same CDR3. The J gene is TRBJ1-3, the V gene TRBV7-9, with D unclear. Per germline, CDR1 SEHNR and CDR2 FQNEAQ (reference sequence). Trimming took off 1 base at V and 4 bases at J, with 8 bases between the two ends. The CDR3 totals 14 residues. CDR3 coding DNA: TGTGCCAGCAGCTTAGTGACACCCGGAAACACCATATATTTT. Its protein is CASSLVTPGNTIYF.

This chain uses TRBV4-1 with TRBJ2-5, with D perhaps TRBD1 (6 bases). V gave up 4 bases and J gave up 1 base, with 19 bases separating them. Germline V CDR1 and CDR2: MGHRA, YSYEKL. The CDR3 sequence is 17 residues long. The DNA for the CDR3 is TGCGCCAGCAGCCCACAGTCCCCCAGGGGTTCCCAAGAGACCCAGTACTTC. Translation gives CASSPQSPRGSQETQYF.

The V and J genes are TRBV3-1 (or the pseudogene TRBV3-2) and TRBJ2-3; 7 nucleotides agree with TRBD1. V lost 4 bases, J lost 0 bases, and 10 bases stayed unmatched. The CDR3 is 17 amino acids. Germline values: CDR1 LGHDT, CDR2 YNNKEL (reference sequence). CDR3 protein: CASSPQGVHSSTDTQYF. CDR3 in DNA: TGTGCCAGCAGCCCGCAGGGGGTACATTCTAGCACAGATACGCAGTATTTT.

The chain is built from TRBV24-1 and TRBJ2-3; D perhaps matches TRBD2 (5 bases). The CDR3 spans 13 residues. With 7 bases removed from V and 6 bases from J, the gap between germline ends came to 13 bases. CDR1 KGHDR and CDR2 SFDVKD come from the germline V gene. This CDR3 reads CATSPNGVDTQYF. The CDR3, as DNA: TGTGCCACCAGCCCCAACGGGGTTGATACGCAGTATTTT.

The chain is built from TRBV6-2 or TRBV6-3 and TRBJ1-5, with TRBD1 matching over 9 bases. The CDR3 covers 19 residues. Germline trimming cut 0 bases from V and 3 bases from J; bases unmatched to any gene: 12. Germline loops: CDR1 MNHEY, CDR2 SVGEGT. The DNA for the CDR3 is TGTGCCAGCAGTTACTCGGGGGGACAGGGCGGATTGAACAATCAGCCCCAGCATTTT. Amino acids: CASSYSGGQGGLNNQPQHF.

The genes are TRBV7-6 and TRBJ1-6; a possible D gene is TRBD1 (5 bases). The CDR3 runs 14 residues. Trimming removed 2 bases from V and 9 bases from J, with 11 bases in between. CDR1 SGHVS and CDR2 FNYEAQ come from the germline V gene. Here the CDR3 reads CASSLNRSASPLHF. The CDR3 DNA reads TGTGCCAGCAGCTTAAACAGGTCGGCTTCACCCCTCCACTTT. Complete variable domain (other parts from reference TRBV7-6 and TRBJ1-6): GAGVSQSPRYKVTKRGQDVALRCDPISGHVSLYWYRQALGQGPEFLTYFNYEAQQDKSGLPNDRFSAERPEGSISTLTIQRTEQRDSAMYRCASSLNRSASPLHFGNGTRLTVT.

This clone showed up just once. The chain is built from TRBV5-1 and TRBJ1-2, with D possibly being TRBD1 (6 bases). The germline V gene encodes CDR1 SGHRS and CDR2 YFSETQ. The CDR3 has 14 residues. The V and J ends lost 4 bases and 2 bases respectively, with 12 bases between them. The CDR3, as DNA: TGCGCCAGCAGCCCGGGACAACCCAACTATGGCTACACCTTC. Its translation is CASSPGQPNYGYTF.

The chain recombines TRBV20-1 with TRBJ1-2; 9 nucleotides match TRBD1. This CDR3 is 14 amino acids long. Germline CDR1 DFQATT, CDR2 SNEGSKA (reference sequence). J lost 4 bases, V lost 3 bases, and 6 bases had no gene match. CDR3 protein: CSASHRGRSYGYTF. CDR3 nucleotide sequence: TGCAGTGCTAGTCACAGGGGGCGGAGCTATGGCTACACCTTC.

This rearrangement joins TRBV19 to TRBJ1-1, with no clear D. Germline lookup yields CDR1 LNHDA and CDR2 SQIVND (reference sequence). The ends were cut back, 6 bases at V and 3 bases at J, with 17 bases in the middle. This CDR3 has 15 residues. The CDR3 is CASRRVGWADTEAFF. CDR3 DNA: TGTGCCAGTAGGCGGGTAGGTTGGGCGGACACTGAAGCTTTCTTT.

This rearrangement joins TRBV19 to TRBJ2-7; TRBD1 might be the D (6 bases). The CDR3 spans 15 residues. V gave up 3 bases and J gave up 0 bases, with 12 bases separating them. CDR1 is LNHDA and CDR2 is SQIVND in the germline V gene (reference sequence). The CDR3 region is CASSIETGSSYEQYF. The CDR3 DNA follows: TGTGCCAGTAGTATTGAGACAGGAAGCTCCTACGAGCAGTACTTC.

The chain joins TRBV10-3 to TRBJ1-1; D perhaps matches TRBD1 (6 bases). The V and J ends lost 2 bases and 7 bases respectively, with 11 bases between them. Germline-derived CDR1 and CDR2 are ENHRY and SYGVKD. The CDR3 contains 13 residues. CDR3 sequence reads: CAISEGTQIEAFF. CDR3 DNA sequence: TGTGCCATCAGTGAGGGGACACAAATTGAAGCTTTCTTT.

This chain joins TRBV15 and TRBJ2-3; weak D call: TRBD1 (6 bases). The germline CDR1 and CDR2 sequences are LNHNV and YYDKDF (reference sequence). The V and J ends lost 3 bases and 3 bases respectively, with 16 bases between them. The CDR3 spans 16 residues. The CDR3 DNA is TGTGCCACCAGCAGCCCCCGGACAGATTGGACAGATACGCAGTATTTT. Translating it yields CATSSPRTDWTDTQYF. The complete variable domain, with remaining parts taken from reference TRBV15 and TRBJ2-3, reads DAMVIQNPRYQVTQFGKPVTLSCSQTLNHNVMYWYQQKSSQAPKLLFHYYDKDFNNEADTPDNFQSRRPNTSFCFLDIRSPGLGDTAMYLCATSSPRTDWTDTQYFGPGTRLTVL.

J is TRBJ1-2 and V is TRBV12-3 or TRBV12-4; possibly TRBD1 for D (5 bases). The CDR3 consists of 11 residues. Trimming took off 3 bases at V and 6 bases at J, with 5 bases between the two ends. The CDR3 protein is CASSLGHGYTF. In DNA form, the CDR3 reads TGTGCCAGCAGTTTGGGGCATGGCTACACCTTC.

V usage is TRBV20-1 and J usage is TRBJ2-5; unclear D gene. V dropped 4 bases and J dropped 3 bases, with 6 bases sitting between them. The germline gives CDR1 DFQATT, CDR2 SNEGSKA (reference sequence). The CDR3 contains 11 residues. The CDR3 loop is CSANMKETQYF. DNA for the CDR3: TGCAGTGCTAACATGAAAGAGACCCAGTACTTC.

The chain employs TRBV4-2 and TRBJ2-7, with a possible D match to TRBD2 (6 bases). The V end lost 4 bases, the J end lost 8 bases, and 24 bases lay between the germline ends. The length of the CDR3 is 16 residues. The germline gives CDR1 LGHNA, CDR2 YNFKEQ. This CDR3 is CASSPGALAGGTKQYF. In DNA form, the CDR3 reads TGTGCCAGCAGCCCTGGAGCGCTCGCCGGCGGGACCAAGCAGTACTTC.

The V and J genes are TRBV4-1 and TRBJ1-1; D perhaps matches TRBD1 (5 bases). The germline V gene encodes CDR1 MGHRA and CDR2 YSYEKL. V lost 0 bases to trimming and J lost 8 bases, with 13 bases between them. The CDR3 has 14 amino acids. CDR3 loop: CASSQDGQGLEAFF. For the CDR3, the DNA is TGCGCCAGCAGCCAAGACGGGCAGGGACTCGAAGCTTTCTTT.